These T cell receptor beta chains were read from a single sample in a study of T cell responses to AZD1222 COVID-19 vaccine. TCRdb's table, derived via immunoSEQ multiplex PCR, lists solely in-frame clones and lacks some. The sample holds approximately 190,000 clones, approximately 94% seen once. Specimen: peripheral blood, collected 28 days after the second AZD1222 dose. The receptors derive from an adult who received the AZD1222 COVID-19 vaccine. CDR3s include the opening cysteine and the closing phenylalanine or tryptophan. A D gene is named only where the DNA matches it firmly. A row's size may be missing; if present it is once, few, many or a size class.

clone size	V gene	D gene	J gene	CDR3 protein	CDR3 DNA
-	TRBV7-6	TRBD2	TRBJ2-3	CASSLKLAGGRTDTQYF	TGTGCCAGCAGCTTAAAACTAGCGGGGGGGCGAACAGATACGCAGTATTTT
-	TRBV4-3	-	TRBJ1-5	CASSQGIGRSGNQPQHF	TGCGCCAGCAGCCAAGGTATAGGTCGGTCGGGCAATCAGCCCCAGCATTTT
-	TRBV9	TRBD1	TRBJ1-4	CASSPRPGGNEKLFF	TGTGCCAGCAGCCCCCGGCCAGGGGGTAATGAAAAACTGTTTTTT
-	TRBV5-6	TRBD1	TRBJ1-2	CASSPGGNYGYTF	TGTGCCAGCAGCCCAGGGGGGAACTATGGCTACACCTTC
-	TRBV4-1	-	TRBJ2-7	CASSHYSGSYEQYF	TGCGCCAGCAGCCACTATTCAGGGTCCTACGAGCAGTACTTC
-	TRBV6-2/TRBV6-3	TRBD2	TRBJ2-1	CASSFGLAYNEQFF	TGTGCCAGCAGTTTCGGACTAGCCTACAATGAGCAGTTCTTC
-	TRBV3-1/TRBV3-2	-	TRBJ1-4	CASSLRGDEKLFF	TGTGCCAGCAGCCTCCGGGGCGATGAAAAACTGTTTTTT
-	TRBV7-3	-	TRBJ2-1	CASSLQGSVSYNEQFF	TGTGCCAGCAGCTTACAAGGGTCGGTTTCCTACAATGAGCAGTTCTTC
-	TRBV7-9	-	TRBJ1-2	CASSPRGAVRNSAWRSYTF	TGTGCCAGCAGCCCCCGGGGGGCAGTTCGAAACTCCGCTTGGAGGTCCTACACCTTC
-	TRBV7-9	-	TRBJ1-5	CASSNKGAVVNNQPQHF	TGTGCCAGCAGCAACAAAGGGGCAGTAGTGAACAATCAGCCCCAGCATTTT
once	TRBV15	TRBD1	TRBJ2-5	CATSSRTGAKTQYF	TGTGCCACCAGCAGCCGTACAGGGGCCAAGACCCAGTACTTC
-	TRBV9	TRBD2	TRBJ2-4	CASSATSGGAVNIQYF	TGTGCCAGCAGCGCGACTAGCGGGGGGGCAGTGAACATTCAGTACTTC
-	TRBV9	-	TRBJ1-2	CASSVGKGHYGYTF	TGTGCCAGCAGCGTAGGAAAGGGCCACTATGGCTACACCTTC
-	TRBV4-2	-	TRBJ1-4	CASSHPNLPANEKLFF	TGTGCCAGCAGCCACCCTAATCTCCCTGCAAATGAAAAACTGTTTTTT
-	TRBV3-1/TRBV3-2	TRBD1	TRBJ2-7	CASSPPGQTLSEQYF	TGTGCCAGCAGCCCTCCGGGACAGACCCTCTCCGAGCAGTACTTC
once	TRBV24-1	TRBD1	TRBJ1-1	CATSDPGTGRTEAFF	TGTGCCACCAGTGATCCCGGGACAGGGAGGACTGAAGCTTTCTTT
-	TRBV29-1	TRBD1	TRBJ1-1	CSVIRQGPNTEAFF	TGCAGCGTTATCAGACAGGGCCCGAACACTGAAGCTTTCTTT